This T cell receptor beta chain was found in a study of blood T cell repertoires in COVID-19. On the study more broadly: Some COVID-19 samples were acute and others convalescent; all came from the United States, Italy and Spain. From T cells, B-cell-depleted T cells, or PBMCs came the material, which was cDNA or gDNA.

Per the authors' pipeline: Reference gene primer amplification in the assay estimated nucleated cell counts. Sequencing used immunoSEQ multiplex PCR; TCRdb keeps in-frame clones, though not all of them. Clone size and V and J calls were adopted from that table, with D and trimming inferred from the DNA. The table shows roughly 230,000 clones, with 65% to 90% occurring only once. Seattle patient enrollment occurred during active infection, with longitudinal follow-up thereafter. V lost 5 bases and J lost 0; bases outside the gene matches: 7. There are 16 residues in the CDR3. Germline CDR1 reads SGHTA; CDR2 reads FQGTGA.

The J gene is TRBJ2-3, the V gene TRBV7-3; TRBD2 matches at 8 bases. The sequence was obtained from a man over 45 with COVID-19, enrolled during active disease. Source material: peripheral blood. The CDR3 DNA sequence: TGTGCCAGCAGCATACAAGCGGGGGCTAGCACAGATACGCAGTATTTT. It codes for CASSIQAGASTDTQYF.